This TCR beta chain was profiled in a study of ipilimumab plus nivolumab after autologous stem cell transplantation. The overall study: Median doses per patient: 5 ipilimumab, seven to nine nivolumab.

Sequenced by immunoSEQ multiplex PCR; TCRdb stores in-frame clones only, minus some. Among fewer than 85,000 clones listed, 75% to 85% were seen once. Trimming at V came to 4 bases and at J to 4 bases, leaving 6 bases not matched to a gene. The CDR3 spans 15 residues. CDR1 and CDR2 (germline): LNHDA, SQIVND (reference sequence). Ipilimumab, 1 mg/kg, started 14 to 28 days after autologous transplant. This receptor was taken from a male donor with diffuse large B-cell lymphoma. V is TRBV19 and J is TRBJ2-3, with 9 bases fitting TRBD2. The specimen was PBMCs, collected in a trial of ipilimumab plus nivolumab as post-transplant consolidation. The CDR3 protein is CASSRGGGEADTQYF. CDR3 DNA: TGTGCCAGTAGTAGGGGCGGGGGGGAAGCAGATACGCAGTATTTT.